The clone carrying this TCR beta chain occurred many times. Its antigen is not identified. Germline V gene sequence: CDR1 MNHNY, CDR2 SVGAGI (reference sequence). This CDR3 is built from 12 residues. Trimming left V 2 bases short and J 10 bases short, with 6 bases between. The data stem from a study of CD8 T cells in ankylosing spondylitis. General observations from the study: One TCR beta motif, made up of several highly homologous variants, appeared characteristic of ankylosing spondylitis blood. There was reportedly significant enrichment of clones that were disease-linked in matched ankylosing spondylitis synovial fluid.

For TCR beta, libraries came from quantitative 5'-RACE with molecular barcodes. TCRdb fed the 5' RACE reads into MiXCR, producing one record per CDR3 protein. Of 150,000 to 200,000 distinct CDR3 sequences detected, 30% to 40% appear once; the ten largest clones hold 4.5% to 6%. Sequencing was performed on synovial fluid, either unsorted or a sorted T cell fraction (not recorded which). The receptor comes from a male donor with ankylosing spondylitis. This chain joins TRBV6-6 and TRBJ1-6; D is uncertain. CDR3 residues: CASSYVKSPLHF. The CDR3 bases are TGTGCCAGCAGTTACGTAAAATCACCCCTCCACTTT.